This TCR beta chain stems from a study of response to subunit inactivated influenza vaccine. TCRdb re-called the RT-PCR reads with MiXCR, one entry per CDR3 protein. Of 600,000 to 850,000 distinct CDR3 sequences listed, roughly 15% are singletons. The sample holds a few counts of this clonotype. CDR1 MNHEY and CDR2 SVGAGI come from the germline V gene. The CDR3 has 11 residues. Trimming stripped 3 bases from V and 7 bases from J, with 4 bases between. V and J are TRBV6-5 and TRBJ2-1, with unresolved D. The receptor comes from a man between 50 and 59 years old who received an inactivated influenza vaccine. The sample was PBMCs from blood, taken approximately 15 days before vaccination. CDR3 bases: TGTGCCAGCAGTTATATGAATGAGCAGTTCTTC. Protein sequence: CASSYMNEQFF.